The clone carrying this TCR beta chain was counted at least ten times. The antigen is not known. The data belong to a study of early T cells in non-severe SARS-CoV-2 infection. Study overall: Sequencing input comprised bulk RNA from unsorted whole blood; chain pairing was not available. Study outcomes and limitations: VDJdb matching skewed toward anti-spike CD8 responses, missing private and CD4 specificities.

Looked up from germline, CDR1 is SGHVS and CDR2 is FNYEAQ. Trimming stripped 0 bases from V and 4 bases from J, with 9 bases between. The CDR3 sequence is 15 residues long. Individual cDNA molecules received unique molecular identifiers. TCRdb recomputed calls from the 5' RACE reads with MiXCR, one row per CDR3 protein. The table lists 25,000 to 35,000 distinct CDR3 sequences, 4.7% of them singletons. The chain couples TRBV7-6 to TRBJ2-2; TRBD2 might be the D (6 bases). The material sequenced was whole blood. This receptor was taken from an adult who was a healthcare worker with PCR-confirmed SARS-CoV-2 infection or an uninfected control (not recorded which). Here the CDR3 DNA reads TGTGCCAGCAGCTTAGCGGGGACTCCCACCGGGGAGCTGTTTTTT. This encodes CASSLAGTPTGELFF.